What follows are 7 T cell receptor beta chains derived from one specimen sequenced in a study of cytomegalovirus exposure and HLA in healthy donors. The primer mix had 60 Vbeta and 13 Jbeta primers. This table comes from immunoSEQ multiplex PCR, and its TCRdb copy is limited to in-frame clones, with some not included. The table lists about 50,000 clones, around 82% of them singletons, with under 2.5% in the top ten. The specimen sequenced was PBMCs. Receptor source: a boy aged 5-17 years in good health and CMV-seropositive.

J is TRBJ1-3 and V is TRBV10-3; a weak D match, TRBD1 (6 bases). Germline CDR1 ENHRY, CDR2 SYGVKD. The CDR3 runs to 14 residues. V lost 5 bases and J 5 bases, leaving 13 bases between the germline ends. The DNA for the CDR3 is TGTGCCATCAGTAACCAGGACAGTAGAAACACCATATATTTT. Translated: CAISNQDSRNTIYF.

The DNA for the CDR3 is TGTGCCAGCAGCTTAGCGCAGTTGCGGGGGATCACCGGGGAGCTGTTTTTT. Amino acid sequence: CASSLAQLRGITGELFF. This chain connects TRBV11-1 to TRBJ2-2, with 7 bases lining up with TRBD2. CDR3 length equals 17 residues. CDR1 and CDR2 from the germline V gene are SGHAT and FQDESV (reference sequence). The V segment lost 0 bases and the J segment 4 bases; nucleotides outside the gene matches: 8.

V is TRBV7-2 and J is TRBJ1-1, with D perhaps TRBD1 (6 bases). The V and J ends lost 1 base and 1 base respectively, with 7 bases between them. Germline V gene sequence: CDR1 SGHTA, CDR2 FQGNSA. This CDR3 is 14 amino acids long. The CDR3 region has the DNA TGTGCCAGCAGCTTAGAGACAGGGAACACTGAAGCTTTCTTT. Translating it yields CASSLETGNTEAFF.

This chain uses TRBV7-9 with TRBJ1-1; D ambiguous. Germline V lookup: CDR1 SEHNR, CDR2 FQNEAQ (reference sequence). The V gene lost 2 bases and the J gene lost 0 bases, with 7 bases spanning the gap. The CDR3 length is 14 residues. The CDR3 region is CASSLYRVNTEAFF. For the CDR3, the DNA is TGTGCCAGCAGCTTATACAGAGTGAACACTGAAGCTTTCTTT.

The J gene is TRBJ1-6, the V gene TRBV6-1; no definite D call. The CDR3 loop spans 14 amino acids. Deletions cut 11 bases from V and 0 bases from J, with 11 bases between. The germline gives CDR1 MNHNS, CDR2 SASEGT. CDR3 amino acids: CAGGLSSYNSPLHF. CDR3 DNA sequence: TGTGCCGGAGGATTGAGCTCCTATAATTCACCCCTCCACTTT.

A single count supports this clone. The CDR3 DNA reads TGTGCCAGCAGCCCCCACCGGACAGGAGGGCAAGAGACCCAGTACTTC. Translating it yields CASSPHRTGGQETQYF. This chain links TRBV7-6 with TRBJ2-5; the D gene is possibly TRBD1 (7 bases). Germline V gives CDR1 SGHVS, CDR2 FNYEAQ. The V and J ends lost 5 bases and 2 bases respectively, with 18 bases between them. CDR3 length: 16 amino acids.

The chain uses TRBV18 and TRBJ1-1; D uncertain. The V end lost 6 bases, the J end lost 4 bases, and 12 bases lay between the germline ends. Germline values: CDR1 KGHSH, CDR2 LQKENI. The CDR3 has 13 residues. CDR3 region: CASSRSEATEAFF. The CDR3 coding sequence is TGTGCCAGCTCGCGTTCTGAGGCCACTGAAGCTTTCTTT.